A selection of T cell receptor beta chains follows, all from one sample in a study of T cell responses to AZD1222 COVID-19 vaccine. Data came from immunoSEQ multiplex PCR; TCRdb stores just in-frame clones and leaves some out. The table shows roughly 70,000 clones, with roughly 88% occurring only once. This material consisted of peripheral blood, taken on day 0 of AZD1222 vaccination. These receptors all come from an adult in good health. Each CDR3 is given with its conserved first and last residue. Each record gives: D gene, J gene, clone size, V gene, CDR3 protein, CDR3 DNA. The D gene is left open where the match is weak. Some rows have no size entry. The others give once, few or many, or a class for an expanded clone.

D: TRBD2
J: TRBJ2-7
size: .
V: TRBV20-1
CDR3: CSASNSGTSGYEQYF
DNA: TGCAGTGCGAGTAATTCCGGGACTAGCGGGTACGAGCAGTACTTC

D: TRBD1
J: TRBJ2-7
size: .
V: TRBV5-4
CDR3: CASSLDSRDRSSYEQYF
DNA: TGTGCCAGCAGCTTGGATTCAAGGGACAGGAGCTCCTACGAGCAGTACTTC

D: TRBD1
J: TRBJ1-2
size: .
V: TRBV25-1
CDR3: CASSDGTGIRGYTF
DNA: TGTGCCAGCAGTGATGGGACAGGAATTCGGGGCTACACCTTC

D: .
J: TRBJ1-2
size: .
V: TRBV28
CDR3: CASTPRRGYGYTF
DNA: TGTGCCAGCACCCCTAGGAGGGGCTATGGCTACACCTTC

D: .
J: TRBJ2-1
size: .
V: TRBV19
CDR3: CASSIRGLGAGDYNEQFF
DNA: TGTGCCAGTAGTATAAGGGGTCTGGGGGCGGGGGACTACAATGAGCAGTTCTTC

D: TRBD1
J: TRBJ2-1
size: .
V: TRBV11-1
CDR3: CASSRLTGGRYNEQFF
DNA: TGTGCCAGCAGCCGTCTTACAGGGGGGAGATACAATGAGCAGTTCTTC

D: .
J: TRBJ1-3
size: .
V: TRBV6-5
CDR3: CASTSLGSGNTIYF
DNA: TGTGCCAGCACCTCGCTAGGGTCTGGAAACACCATATATTTT

D: .
J: TRBJ1-2
size: few
V: TRBV19
CDR3: CASSILLGGRDGYTF
DNA: TGTGCCAGTAGTATTCTTCTGGGAGGGAGAGATGGCTACACCTTC

D: .
J: TRBJ1-1
size: .
V: TRBV3-1/TRBV3-2
CDR3: CASSQRNRLNTEAFF
DNA: TGTGCCAGCAGCCAAAGGAACAGGCTGAACACTGAAGCTTTCTTT

D: .
J: TRBJ1-5
size: once
V: TRBV10-3
CDR3: CAISKQGSNQPQHF
DNA: TGTGCCATCAGTAAACAGGGTAGCAATCAGCCCCAGCATTTT

D: .
J: TRBJ2-7
size: once
V: TRBV27
CDR3: CATAQQARGVDEQYF
DNA: TGTGCCACCGCGCAGCAGGCGCGAGGGGTCGACGAGCAGTACTTC

D: TRBD2
J: TRBJ2-1
size: .
V: TRBV7-6
CDR3: CASSFAPGLAGVGEQFF
DNA: TGTGCCAGCAGCTTCGCACCGGGACTAGCGGGAGTAGGAGAGCAGTTCTTC

D: .
J: TRBJ1-5
size: few
V: TRBV7-6
CDR3: CASSMRQDQPQHF
DNA: TGTGCCAGCAGCATGAGACAGGATCAGCCCCAGCATTTT

D: .
J: TRBJ1-5
size: .
V: TRBV28
CDR3: CASSLTRDLLGYRSNQPQHF
DNA: TGTGCCAGCAGTCTAACCCGGGACCTACTGGGGTATCGTAGCAATCAGCCCCAGCATTTT

D: .
J: TRBJ2-3
size: .
V: TRBV5-1
CDR3: CASQPGGWGSTSTDTQYF
DNA: TGCGCCAGCCAACCCGGTGGATGGGGGAGCACTAGCACAGATACGCAGTATTTT

D: .
J: TRBJ2-7
size: .
V: TRBV28
CDR3: CASSSSEQYF
DNA: TGTGCCAGCTCGTCATCCGAGCAGTACTTC

D: TRBD2
J: TRBJ2-1
size: once
V: TRBV10-3
CDR3: CAISAGLAGFEQFF
DNA: TGTGCCATCAGTGCCGGACTAGCGGGTTTTGAGCAGTTCTTC

D: .
J: TRBJ2-6
size: .
V: TRBV5-6
CDR3: CASSSWRALGANVLTF
DNA: TGTGCCAGCAGCTCTTGGCGGGCTCTTGGGGCCAACGTCCTGACTTTC

D: .
J: TRBJ2-1
size: .
V: TRBV4-2
CDR3: CASSRDRDLIVSEQFF
DNA: TGTGCCAGCAGCCGAGACCGGGACCTAATTGTTAGTGAGCAGTTCTTC

D: .
J: TRBJ1-2
size: .
V: TRBV11-2
CDR3: CASSHPRGRGYTF
DNA: TGTGCCAGCAGCCACCCCAGGGGCCGAGGCTACACCTTC

D: TRBD1
J: TRBJ2-7
size: .
V: TRBV5-5
CDR3: CASSFRDRDYEQYF
DNA: TGTGCCAGCAGCTTCCGGGACAGGGATTACGAGCAGTACTTC

D: .
J: TRBJ2-3
size: .
V: TRBV9
CDR3: CASSAEPRRTDTQYF
DNA: TGTGCCAGCAGCGCTGAACCGCGTCGCACAGATACGCAGTATTTT

D: .
J: TRBJ1-1
size: once
V: TRBV11-2
CDR3: CASSQRVGVGAFF
DNA: TGTGCCAGCAGCCAGAGAGTAGGTGTGGGAGCTTTCTTT

D: .
J: TRBJ2-1
size: .
V: TRBV15
CDR3: CATSSRLAQTSYNEQFF
DNA: TGTGCCACCAGTTCCCGGCTGGCCCAGACGTCCTACAATGAGCAGTTCTTC

D: .
J: TRBJ1-3
size: .
V: TRBV2
CDR3: CASNRPTASGNTIYF
DNA: TGTGCCAGCAATCGCCCGACAGCCTCTGGAAACACCATATATTTT

D: .
J: TRBJ1-1
size: .
V: TRBV11-3
CDR3: CASSLGQNTEAFF
DNA: TGTGCCAGCAGCTTAGGGCAGAACACTGAAGCTTTCTTT

D: .
J: TRBJ1-6
size: .
V: TRBV2
CDR3: CASSDEGSYNSPLHF
DNA: TGTGCCAGCAGTGATGAGGGCTCCTATAATTCACCCCTCCACTTT

D: TRBD2
J: TRBJ2-5
size: .
V: TRBV24-1
CDR3: CATSDPGLAGGETQYF
DNA: TGTGCCACCAGTGACCCCGGACTAGCGGGAGGGGAGACCCAGTACTTC

D: .
J: TRBJ1-3
size: .
V: TRBV18
CDR3: CASSLTGSLQRISGNTIYF
DNA: TGTGCCAGCTCGTTGACGGGCAGCCTTCAGCGAATCTCTGGAAACACCATATATTTT

D: TRBD1
J: TRBJ2-7
size: .
V: TRBV9
CDR3: CASSVGVRDSSYEQYF
DNA: TGTGCCAGCAGCGTAGGGGTTCGGGACAGCTCCTACGAGCAGTACTTC

D: .
J: TRBJ1-1
size: few
V: TRBV9
CDR3: CASSVVRGMNTEAFF
DNA: TGTGCCAGCAGCGTAGTAAGGGGTATGAACACTGAAGCTTTCTTT

D: .
J: TRBJ1-2
size: .
V: TRBV11-2
CDR3: CASSWGIGGRDGYTF
DNA: TGTGCCAGCAGCTGGGGAATCGGGGGGCGTGATGGCTACACCTTC

D: .
J: TRBJ1-6
size: .
V: TRBV7-2
CDR3: CASSWGRISSYNSPLHF
DNA: TGTGCCAGCAGCTGGGGACGTATAAGCTCCTATAATTCACCCCTCCACTTT

D: .
J: TRBJ1-5
size: .
V: TRBV24-1
CDR3: CATSDSGNQPQHF
DNA: TGTGCCACCAGTGATTCGGGGAATCAGCCCCAGCATTTT

D: .
J: TRBJ2-5
size: .
V: TRBV11-2
CDR3: CASSLQYQETQYF
DNA: TGTGCCAGCAGCTTACAGTACCAAGAGACCCAGTACTTC

D: .
J: TRBJ2-3
size: .
V: TRBV7-8
CDR3: CASSLGRGFDTQYF
DNA: TGTGCCAGCAGCTTAGGCAGGGGATTTGATACGCAGTATTTT

D: .
J: TRBJ1-5
size: .
V: TRBV3-1/TRBV3-2
CDR3: CASSQDVGHQPQHF
DNA: TGTGCCAGCAGCCAAGACGTGGGACATCAGCCCCAGCATTTT

D: TRBD2
J: TRBJ2-1
size: .
V: TRBV7-2
CDR3: CASSLSGSNEQFF
DNA: TGTGCCAGCAGCCTTAGCGGGAGTAATGAGCAGTTCTTC

D: TRBD2
J: TRBJ2-2
size: .
V: TRBV5-1
CDR3: CASSWGLAVNTGELFF
DNA: TGCGCCAGCAGCTGGGGACTAGCGGTTAACACCGGGGAGCTGTTTTTT

D: .
J: TRBJ2-7
size: once
V: TRBV15
CDR3: CATSQGTQNPYEQYF
DNA: TGTGCCACCAGCCAAGGGACCCAGAACCCCTACGAGCAGTACTTC

D: .
J: TRBJ1-3
size: .
V: TRBV12-5
CDR3: CASGPERGFFSGNTIYF
DNA: TGTGCTAGTGGCCCAGAAAGAGGCTTCTTCTCTGGAAACACCATATATTTT

D: .
J: TRBJ1-2
size: .
V: TRBV9
CDR3: CASSVGSGGGGYTF
DNA: TGTGCCAGCAGCGTAGGTTCGGGGGGAGGTGGCTACACCTTC

D: .
J: TRBJ2-7
size: .
V: TRBV6-5
CDR3: CATLLAGRGPEQYF
DNA: TGTGCCACCCTGTTGGCGGGACGCGGGCCCGAGCAGTACTTC

D: .
J: TRBJ2-7
size: .
V: TRBV21-1
CDR3: CASSTSGTSGNQHHYEQYF
DNA: TGTGCCAGCAGCACTTCTGGGACTAGCGGGAATCAACACCACTACGAGCAGTACTTC

D: .
J: TRBJ1-6
size: .
V: TRBV3-1/TRBV3-2
CDR3: CASSQPGEGSPLHF
DNA: TGTGCCAGCAGCCAGCCGGGGGAGGGTTCACCCCTCCACTTT

D: TRBD2
J: TRBJ2-5
size: .
V: TRBV28
CDR3: CASSLPRGLAGAETQYF
DNA: TGTGCCAGCAGTTTACCCCGTGGTCTAGCGGGGGCTGAGACCCAGTACTTC

D: .
J: TRBJ2-1
size: .
V: TRBV7-3
CDR3: CASSLQGGLYNEQFF
DNA: TGTGCCAGCAGCTTACAGGGCGGATTGTACAATGAGCAGTTCTTC

D: .
J: TRBJ1-3
size: .
V: TRBV5-1
CDR3: CASSLASSGNTIYF
DNA: TGCGCCAGCAGCTTGGCCAGCTCTGGAAACACCATATATTTT

D: TRBD2
J: TRBJ2-7
size: .
V: TRBV3-1/TRBV3-2
CDR3: CASSQDRTRRTSSYEQYF
DNA: TGTGCCAGCAGCCAAGACCGGACTAGGAGAACTAGCTCCTACGAGCAGTACTTC

D: .
J: TRBJ1-2
size: .
V: TRBV15
CDR3: CATSKRGREYGYTF
DNA: TGTGCCACCAGCAAGCGAGGGCGCGAATATGGCTACACCTTC

D: TRBD1
J: TRBJ1-4
size: .
V: TRBV7-9
CDR3: CASSLAGGDEKLFF
DNA: TGTGCCAGCAGCTTAGCAGGGGGCGATGAAAAACTGTTTTTT

D: TRBD1
J: TRBJ1-1
size: .
V: TRBV28
CDR3: CASSYEGANTEAFF
DNA: TGTGCCAGCAGTTACGAGGGGGCGAACACTGAAGCTTTCTTT

D: TRBD2
J: TRBJ2-7
size: .
V: TRBV27
CDR3: CASSFVGGSYEQYF
DNA: TGTGCCAGCAGTTTTGTGGGGGGGTCCTACGAGCAGTACTTC

D: TRBD1
J: TRBJ2-6
size: .
V: TRBV27
CDR3: CASSPDRASGANVLTF
DNA: TGTGCCAGCTCCCCGGACAGGGCCTCTGGGGCCAACGTCCTGACTTTC

D: .
J: TRBJ2-5
size: .
V: TRBV14
CDR3: CASSPLQIQETQYF
DNA: TGTGCCAGCAGCCCCCTACAAATCCAAGAGACCCAGTACTTC

D: .
J: TRBJ2-1
size: .
V: TRBV7-2
CDR3: CASSAHRALQFF
DNA: TGTGCCAGCAGCGCCCACAGGGCACTCCAGTTCTTC

D: .
J: TRBJ1-6
size: .
V: TRBV19
CDR3: CASRGAGLDSPLHF
DNA: TGTGCCAGTAGGGGGGCAGGGTTGGATTCACCCCTCCACTTT

D: .
J: TRBJ1-2
size: .
V: TRBV7-9
CDR3: CASSLPQVDYGYTF
DNA: TGTGCCAGCAGCTTACCTCAGGTGGACTATGGCTACACCTTC

D: .
J: TRBJ1-4
size: .
V: TRBV6-5
CDR3: CASSSRGRENEKLFF
DNA: TGTGCCAGCAGTTCCCGGGGACGGGAGAATGAAAAACTGTTTTTT